This T cell receptor (beta chain) was observed in a study of breast tumors, draining lymph nodes, adjacent tissues. TCRdb independently ran MiXCR on the multiplex PCR reads; one entry per CDR3 protein. The sample shows roughly 17,000 distinct CDR3 sequences, roughly two fifths of them seen only once. About this clonotype: Antigen: not known.

Whole-study results and caveats: The lymph node origin of tumor T cells was framed as consistent with a hypothesis, not demonstrated.

The V gene end was trimmed by 2 bases and the J gene end by 10 bases; junction bases not matched to a gene: 3. Germline values: CDR1 SGHVS, CDR2 FQNEAQ. The CDR3 extends over 13 amino acids. The origin of this receptor is a female donor with breast cancer. Some clones in this sample may be carry-over from other donors' samples. The chain combines TRBV7-8 with TRBJ2-1; the match to TRBD2 covers 9 bases. The sample consisted of breast tumor tissue. This chain's CDR3 is CASSLKAGGEQFF. Written as DNA, the CDR3 is TGTGCCAGCAGCTTAAAAGCGGGAGGAGAGCAGTTCTTC. Combining the CDR3 with reference TRBV7-8 and TRBJ2-1 gives the whole variable domain GAGVSQSPRYKVAKRGQDVALRCDPISGHVSLFWYQQALGQGPEFLTYFQNEAQLDKSGLPSDRFFAERPEGSVSTLKIQRTQQEDSAVYLCASSLKAGGEQFFGPGTRLTVL.